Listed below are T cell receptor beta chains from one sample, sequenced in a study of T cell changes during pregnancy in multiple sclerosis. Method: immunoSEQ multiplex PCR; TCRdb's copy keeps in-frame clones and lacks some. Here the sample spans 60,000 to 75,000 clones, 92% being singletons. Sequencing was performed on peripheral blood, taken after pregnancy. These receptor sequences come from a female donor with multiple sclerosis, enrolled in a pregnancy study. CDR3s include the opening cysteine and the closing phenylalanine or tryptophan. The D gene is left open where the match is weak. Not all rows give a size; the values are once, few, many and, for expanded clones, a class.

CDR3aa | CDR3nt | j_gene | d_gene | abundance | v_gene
CASSGTGNSNQPQHF | TGTGCCAGCAGCGGGACAGGCAATAGCAATCAGCCCCAGCATTTT | TRBJ1-5 | TRBD1 | - | TRBV7-2
CASSQDKRGGAVNQPQHF | TGTGCCAGCAGCCAAGATAAGAGGGGGGGGGCAGTCAATCAGCCCCAGCATTTT | TRBJ1-5 | - | - | TRBV4-2
CAIRRSTGTMENTEAFF | TGTGCCATCAGGCGATCGACAGGGACAATGGAGAACACTGAAGCTTTCTTT | TRBJ1-1 | TRBD1 | - | TRBV10-3
CASSLAGAGPQYF | TGTGCCAGCAGCTTAGCTGGGGCGGGGCCCCAGTACTTC | TRBJ2-5 | - | - | TRBV7-2
CASSPPGQILSGNTIYF | TGTGCCAGCTCACCCCCCGGACAGATACTCTCTGGAAACACCATATATTTT | TRBJ1-3 | - | - | TRBV18
CAWSPHRDEQYF | TGTGCCTGGAGTCCTCATAGAGACGAGCAGTACTTC | TRBJ2-7 | - | - | TRBV30
CAGGQDYEQYF | TGTGCCGGGGGACAGGATTACGAGCAGTACTTC | TRBJ2-7 | TRBD1 | - | TRBV30
CASSTGGYPGGPYNEQFF | TGTGCCAGCAGCACGGGTGGGTACCCGGGAGGGCCTTACAATGAGCAGTTCTTC | TRBJ2-1 | TRBD2 | - | TRBV5-4
CASSRAANTEAFF | TGTGCCAGTAGTAGGGCAGCAAACACTGAAGCTTTCTTT | TRBJ1-1 | - | - | TRBV19
CAWSGVGSSGNTIYF | TGTGCCTGGAGCGGGGTGGGGAGCTCTGGAAACACCATATATTTT | TRBJ1-3 | - | - | TRBV30
CASRPGQGSNEQYF | TGTGCCAGTCGACCGGGACAGGGGAGTAACGAGCAGTACTTC | TRBJ2-7 | TRBD1 | - | TRBV19
CASSIGGGLRYEQYF | TGTGCCAGTAGTATAGGCGGGGGCCTCCGCTACGAGCAGTACTTC | TRBJ2-7 | - | - | TRBV19
CASSQPSSGRRDTQYF | TGTGCCAGCAGCCAACCCTCTAGCGGGAGAAGAGATACGCAGTATTTT | TRBJ2-3 | TRBD2 | few | TRBV25-1
CASSLRVAENTGELFF | TGCGCCAGCAGCTTGCGTGTAGCGGAGAACACCGGGGAGCTGTTTTTT | TRBJ2-2 | - | - | TRBV5-1
CASSSIPGQGLNEQFF | TGTGCCAGCAGCTCTATACCGGGACAGGGGTTAAATGAGCAGTTCTTC | TRBJ2-1 | TRBD1 | - | TRBV6-6
CASSSMTGSRREKLFF | TGTGCCAGCAGTTCCATGACAGGGTCGCGTCGTGAAAAACTGTTTTTT | TRBJ1-4 | TRBD1 | - | TRBV28
CASSLQGYSGANVLTF | TGTGCCAGCAGTTTACAGGGTTACTCTGGGGCCAACGTCCTGACTTTC | TRBJ2-6 | - | - | TRBV27
CASSFDRVEEKLFF | TGCGCCAGCAGCTTCGACAGGGTGGAGGAAAAACTGTTTTTT | TRBJ1-4 | TRBD1 | - | TRBV5-1